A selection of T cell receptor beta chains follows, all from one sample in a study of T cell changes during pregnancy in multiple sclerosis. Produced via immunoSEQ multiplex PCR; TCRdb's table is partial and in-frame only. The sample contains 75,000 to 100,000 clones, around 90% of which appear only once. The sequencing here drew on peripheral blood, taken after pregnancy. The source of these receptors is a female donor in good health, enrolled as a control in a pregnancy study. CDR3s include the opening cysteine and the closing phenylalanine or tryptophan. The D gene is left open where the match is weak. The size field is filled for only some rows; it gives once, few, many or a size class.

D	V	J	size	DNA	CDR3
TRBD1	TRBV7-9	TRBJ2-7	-	TGTGCCAGCAGCCAGGGACAGTACTACGAGCAGTACTTC	CASSQGQYYEQYF
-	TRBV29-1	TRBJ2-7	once	TGCAGCGTTGAAGCGGGGTACGAGCAGTACTTC	CSVEAGYEQYF
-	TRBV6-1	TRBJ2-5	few	TGTGCCAGCTTGACGGGTGAAGAGACCCAGTACTTC	CASLTGEETQYF
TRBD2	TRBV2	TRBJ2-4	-	TGTGCCAGCACACTAGCGGATAACATTCAGTACTTC	CASTLADNIQYF
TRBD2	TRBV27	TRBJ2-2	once	TGTGCCAGCAGTTTATGGGGGGTCGGGAGGGACACCGGGGAGCTGTTTTTT	CASSLWGVGRDTGELFF
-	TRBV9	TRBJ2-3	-	TGTGCCAGCAGCGTAGATGCGGCAGATACGCAGTATTTT	CASSVDAADTQYF
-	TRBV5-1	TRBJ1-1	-	TGCGCCAGCAGCTCCCAATATGAGGTTTTCTTT	CASSSQYEVFF
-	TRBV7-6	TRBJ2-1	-	TGTGCCAGCAGCCTAAGACTCAATGAGCAGTTCTTC	CASSLRLNEQFF
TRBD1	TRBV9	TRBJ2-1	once	TGTGCCAGCAGCGCCGATCGACAGGGCTCCTACAATGAGCAGTTCTTC	CASSADRQGSYNEQFF
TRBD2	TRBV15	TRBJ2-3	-	TGTGCCACCAGCAGTACTAGCGTTGTATCAGATACGCAGTATTTT	CATSSTSVVSDTQYF
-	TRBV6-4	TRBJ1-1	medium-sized	TGTGCCAGCGATGTGCGGGTCCCAGGCACTGAAGCTTTCTTT	CASDVRVPGTEAFF
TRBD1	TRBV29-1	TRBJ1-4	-	TGCAGCGCCGTGGCCGACAGGGTTGAAAAACTGTTTTTT	CSAVADRVEKLFF
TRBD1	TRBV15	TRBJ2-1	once	TGTGCCACCAGCAGAGATCGTCCCGGGACAGGGATAAAGGACAATGAGCAGTTCTTC	CATSRDRPGTGIKDNEQFF
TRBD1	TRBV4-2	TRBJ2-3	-	TGTGCCAGCAGCCACGGGACAGATGACACAGATACGCAGTATTTT	CASSHGTDDTDTQYF
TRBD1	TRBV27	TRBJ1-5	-	TGTGCCAGCAGCGCCGGGACAGGGGGGATGCAGCCCCAGCATTTT	CASSAGTGGMQPQHF
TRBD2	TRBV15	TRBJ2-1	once	TGTGCCACCAGCAGGGCGGGGGACCCTTACAATGAGCAGTTCTTC	CATSRAGDPYNEQFF
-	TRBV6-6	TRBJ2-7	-	TGTGCCAGCAGTCATACAGGGCGCGAGCAGTACTTC	CASSHTGREQYF
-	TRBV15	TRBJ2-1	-	TGTGCCACCAGCAGAGCACAGGACAGCCGACTGTACAATGAGCAGTTCTTC	CATSRAQDSRLYNEQFF
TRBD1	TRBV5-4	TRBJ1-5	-	TGTGCCAGCAGCTTATGGGGACAGAATCAGCCCCAGCATTTT	CASSLWGQNQPQHF
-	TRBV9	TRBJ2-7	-	TGTGCCAGCAGCGGCGGCCCCCTAGTGGGCGGGCCAGAGGGCGAGCAGTACTTC	CASSGGPLVGGPEGEQYF
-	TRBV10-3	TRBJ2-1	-	TGTGCCATCAGTGGCCGGGACTTCTCCTACAATGAGCAGTTCTTC	CAISGRDFSYNEQFF
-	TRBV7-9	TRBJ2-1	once	TGTGCCAGCAGCGATGCCGCGAATGAGCAGTTCTTC	CASSDAANEQFF
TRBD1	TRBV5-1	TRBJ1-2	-	TGCGCCAGCAGCCAGCATGCGCACGAAACAGCAGGGGGCGCGTATGGCTACACCTTC	CASSQHAHETAGGAYGYTF
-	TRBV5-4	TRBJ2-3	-	TGTGCCAGCAGCTTCCCCGGACTCCGCCCGGATACGCAGTATTTT	CASSFPGLRPDTQYF
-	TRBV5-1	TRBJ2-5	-	TGCGCCAGCCGAAATGGAAGGGTGCCTAGCCCAACCGCCCAAGAGACCCAGTACTTC	CASRNGRVPSPTAQETQYF
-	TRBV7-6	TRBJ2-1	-	TGTGCCAGCAGCTTAGTTGGAGGGAGATGGAATGAGCAGTTCTTC	CASSLVGGRWNEQFF
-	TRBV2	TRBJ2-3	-	TGTGCCAGCAGTGAAGTTTCCCAGGCAGATACGCAGTATTTT	CASSEVSQADTQYF
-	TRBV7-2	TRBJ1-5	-	TGTGCCAGCAGCTTAGACATTATTGCGGGCCAGCCCCAGCATTTT	CASSLDIIAGQPQHF
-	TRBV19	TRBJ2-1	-	TGTGCCAGTAGTATACCCGGTTTAGGCCGGCGGGGCAATGAGCAGTTCTTC	CASSIPGLGRRGNEQFF
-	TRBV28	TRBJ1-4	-	TGTGCCAGCAGTAATCAGGAAAAACTGTTTTTT	CASSNQEKLFF
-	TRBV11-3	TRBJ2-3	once	TGTGCCAGCAGCTTAAACAGGGCCTCAGATACGCAGTATTTT	CASSLNRASDTQYF
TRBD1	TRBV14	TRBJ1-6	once	TGTGCCAGCAGTTACTGGAGGGGACAGGGCTCCTCACCCCTCCACTTT	CASSYWRGQGSSPLHF
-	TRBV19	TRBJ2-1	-	TGTGCCAGTAGTATAGGGGCAGTTCGTGAGCAGTTCTTC	CASSIGAVREQFF
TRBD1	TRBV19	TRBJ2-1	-	TGTGCCAGTAGTGCCCGGACAGGGAACACGGAGAATGAGCAGTTCTTC	CASSARTGNTENEQFF
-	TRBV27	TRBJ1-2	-	TGTGCCAGCAGTTTGGACAGAGTTAACTATGGCTACACCTTC	CASSLDRVNYGYTF
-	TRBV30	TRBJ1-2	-	TGTGCCTGGAGTCCCAGCGGGTTGGGTAGGGGTAATGGCTACACCTTC	CAWSPSGLGRGNGYTF
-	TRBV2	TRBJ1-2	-	TGTGCCAGCAGTGAGGCCTCAATCACAACCTATGGCTACACCTTC	CASSEASITTYGYTF
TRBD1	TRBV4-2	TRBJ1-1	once	TGTGCCAGCAGCCAAGGGGACAGGGTGGGGACTGAAGCTTTCTTT	CASSQGDRVGTEAFF
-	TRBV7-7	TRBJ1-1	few	TGTGCTAGCAGTCTAGACAGAAACACTGAAGCTTTCTTT	CASSLDRNTEAFF
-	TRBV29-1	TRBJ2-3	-	TGCAGCGTTGAGGCAACAGGCTTCACAGATACGCAGTATTTT	CSVEATGFTDTQYF
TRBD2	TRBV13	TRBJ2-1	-	TGTGCCAGCGGTAGCGGGAATAGGAATGAGCAGTTCTTC	CASGSGNRNEQFF
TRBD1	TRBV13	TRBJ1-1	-	TGTGCCAGCAGCTTATACAGGGGGCAAATCCTAGCTTTCTTT	CASSLYRGQILAFF
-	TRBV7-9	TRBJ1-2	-	TGTGCCAGCAGCCCGTCTAACTATGGCTACACCTTC	CASSPSNYGYTF
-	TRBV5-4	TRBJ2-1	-	TGTGCCAGCAGCTTCCGCAGCTCCTACAATGAGCAGTTCTTC	CASSFRSSYNEQFF
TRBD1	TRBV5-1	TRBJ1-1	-	TGCGCCAGCAGCTTGGATCGACAGGGGGCTGGGGAAGCTTTCTTT	CASSLDRQGAGEAFF
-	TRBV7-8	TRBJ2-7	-	TGTGCCAGCAGCTTAGAGGAGGGCCCCCTCGAGCAGTACTTC	CASSLEEGPLEQYF
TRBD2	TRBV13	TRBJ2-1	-	TGTGCCAGCAGTCAACGACTAGCGGGTCTCAATGAGCAGTTCTTC	CASSQRLAGLNEQFF
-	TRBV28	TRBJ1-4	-	TGTGCCAGCGCGGTCTCGTTCTCGGGTAATGAAAAACTGTTTTTT	CASAVSFSGNEKLFF